Following are 10 T cell receptor beta chains from one sample sequenced in a study of blood T cell repertoires in COVID-19. The table came from immunoSEQ multiplex PCR; TCRdb's copy has only in-frame clones and leaves some out. The profile covers roughly 200,000 clones, with roughly 85% appearing a single time and under 9.5% taken by the ten largest. The sample comprised peripheral blood. Every receptor here comes from a woman in her fifties or sixties with acute or convalescent COVID-19.

The rearrangement joins TRBV28 to TRBJ1-2; 8 bases match TRBD1. Unmatched junction bases numbered 10, after V lost 6 bases and J lost 7 bases. Germline CDR1 reads MDHEN; CDR2 reads SYDVKM. This CDR3 contains 14 residues. The CDR3 DNA sequence: TGTGCCAGCAGGACGCCGGGACAGGAGTTTGGCTACACCTTC. Translation: CASRTPGQEFGYTF.

The genes are TRBV6-2 or TRBV6-3 and TRBJ2-7; maybe TRBD1 (6 bases). This CDR3 has 12 amino acids. CDR1 and CDR2 from the germline V gene are MNHEY and SVGEGT. Trimming took 5 bases from V and 4 from J, leaving 9 bases between them. DNA for the CDR3: TGTGCCAGCAGTCCAGGGGATTACGAGCAGTACGTC. Translated: CASSPGDYEQYV.

The chain is built from TRBV29-1 and TRBJ1-1; TRBD1 matches 10 bases. The V segment lost 7 bases and the J segment 6 bases; nucleotides outside the gene matches: 5. The CDR3 loop spans 12 amino acids. The V gene's germline CDR1 is SQVTM and CDR2 ANQGSEA. CDR3 sequence: CSGDRGISEAFF. In nucleotides, the CDR3 is TGCAGCGGGGACAGGGGTATTTCTGAAGCTTTCTTT. The entire variable domain, with the rest obtained from reference TRBV29-1 and TRBJ1-1, is as follows: SAVISQKPSRDICQRGTSLTIQCQVDSQVTMMFWYRQQPGQSLTLIATANQGSEATYESGFVIDKFPISRPNLTFSTLTVSNMSPEDSSIYLCSGDRGISEAFFGQGTRLTVV.

This chain links TRBV5-8 with TRBJ1-2; the match to TRBD1 covers 9 bases. V gave up 0 bases and J gave up 8 bases; unmatched junction bases: 11. The CDR3 spans 16 residues. The germline V gene encodes CDR1 SGHTS and CDR2 YDEGEE. The CDR3: CASSLDGRGQGYGYTF. CDR3 DNA sequence: TGTGCCAGCAGCTTGGATGGGCGGGGACAGGGTTACGGCTACACCTTC.

The V call is TRBV6-6, the J call TRBJ1-2; unclear D gene. The CDR3 has 13 residues. Between the trimmed V and J ends, which lost 4 bases and 8 bases, there was a span of 14 bases. Germline loops: CDR1 MNHNY, CDR2 SVGAGI (reference sequence). The CDR3 sequence: CASSSQYLEGYTF. The CDR3 DNA is TGTGCCAGCAGTTCACAGTACCTTGAGGGCTACACCTTC.

V and J are TRBV5-4 and TRBJ1-4; 7 nucleotides agree with TRBD1. The CDR3 sequence is 14 residues long. The germline CDR1 and CDR2 sequences are SGHNT and YYREEE (reference sequence). V was pared by 3 bases and J by 5 bases, with 4 bases of the junction left unmatched. CDR3 amino acids: CASSSRQGNEKLFF. DNA for the CDR3: TGTGCCAGCAGCTCAAGACAGGGAAATGAAAAACTGTTTTTT.

This sequence joins TRBV3-1 (or the pseudogene TRBV3-2) and TRBJ2-1, with 14 positions matching TRBD2. CDR1 and CDR2 from the germline V gene are LGHDT and YNNKEL (reference sequence). The V and J ends lost 3 bases and 0 bases, in that order; junction bases with no gene match: 4. The CDR3 runs to 18 residues. CDR3 residues: CASSHTGTSGSSYNEQFF. For the CDR3, the DNA is TGTGCCAGCAGCCATACCGGGACTAGCGGGAGCTCCTACAATGAGCAGTTCTTC.

This clone was detected once. In DNA form, the CDR3 reads TGTGCCACCTCGGGACAGCAAGAGACCCAGTACTTC. Its protein product is CATSGQQETQYF. This chain joins TRBV19 and TRBJ2-5, with 7 bases matching TRBD1. The CDR3 sequence is 12 residues long. Germline loops: CDR1 LNHDA, CDR2 SQIVND (reference sequence). V was pared by 10 bases and J by 2 bases, with 4 bases of the junction left unmatched.

The chain recombines TRBV28 with TRBJ1-1; 12 positions agree with TRBD1. V lost 6 bases to trimming and J lost 7 bases; unmatched junction nucleotides: 6. Germline CDR1 reads MDHEN; CDR2 reads SYDVKM. This CDR3 contains 14 residues. The CDR3 nucleotides read TGTGCCAGCAGATCGGGACAGGGGGCGAATGAAGCTTTCTTT. It is translated as CASRSGQGANEAFF.

V gene TRBV7-3 combines with J gene TRBJ1-2; a possible D gene is TRBD1 (5 bases). The V gene lost 5 bases and the J gene lost 0 bases, with 7 bases spanning the gap. Germline values: CDR1 SGHTA, CDR2 FQGTGA. There are 13 residues in the CDR3. The CDR3 DNA reads as TGTGCCAGCAGCCCGACAGCTAACTATGGCTACACCTTC. Its translation: CASSPTANYGYTF. The entire variable domain, with the rest obtained from reference TRBV7-3 and TRBJ1-2, is as follows: GAGVSQTPSNKVTEKGKYVELRCDPISGHTALYWYRQSLGQGPEFLIYFQGTGAADDSGLPNDRFFAVRPEGSVSTLKIQRTERGDSAVYLCASSPTANYGYTFGSGTRLTVV.